This T cell receptor (beta chain) was obtained from a study of T cells in Graves' hyperthyroidism and ophthalmopathy. For the study at large: At the time of initial diagnosis and before any treatment, peripheral blood was collected. Study-wide results and limits: Most thyroid clonotypes that were expanded above 0.001 also turned up in blood. Ophthalmopathy, as predicted by the model, came a median 6.5 months after the prediction.

TCR beta CDR3 regions were amplified from RNA transcripts. With the HTBI primer set, the TCR CDR3 went through a first round of RT-PCR. MiXCR, applied by TCRdb to the multiplex PCR reads, yields one record per CDR3 protein. The sample holds 500,000 to 700,000 distinct CDR3 sequences; over 15% are singletons and the top ten take 15% to 20%. Diagnostic assessment was based on clinical symptoms, serum thyroxine and TRAb, thyroid ultrasound and orbital computed tomography. Of note for this clonotype: Its antigen is unidentified.

The sequenced sample was blood. The origin of this receptor is a woman aged 18-29 years with Graves' hyperthyroidism.

This CDR3 is CASSHRVWDEKLFF. CDR3 DNA sequence: TGTGCCAGCAGCCACAGGGTATGGGATGAAAAACTGTTTTTT. The chain recombines TRBV6-1 with TRBJ1-4; tentatively, D is TRBD1 (6 bases). V shed 6 bases and J shed 6 bases, with 14 bases lying between them. The CDR3 has 14 amino acids. CDR1 MNHNS and CDR2 SASEGT come from the germline V gene.